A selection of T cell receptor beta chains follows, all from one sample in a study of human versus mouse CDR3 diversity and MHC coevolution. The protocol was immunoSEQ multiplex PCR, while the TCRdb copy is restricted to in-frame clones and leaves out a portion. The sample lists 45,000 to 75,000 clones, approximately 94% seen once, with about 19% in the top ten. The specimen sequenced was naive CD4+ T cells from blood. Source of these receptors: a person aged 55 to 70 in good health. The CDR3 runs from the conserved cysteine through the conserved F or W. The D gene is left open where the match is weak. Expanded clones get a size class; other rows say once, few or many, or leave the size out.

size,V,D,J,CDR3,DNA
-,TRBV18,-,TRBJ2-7,CASSPGTVRDEQYF,TGTGCCAGCTCACCCGGGACTGTACGAGACGAGCAGTACTTC
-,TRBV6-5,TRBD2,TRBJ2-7,CASSSPRTSGKDEQYF,TGTGCCAGCAGTTCACCCAGGACTAGCGGGAAAGACGAGCAGTACTTC
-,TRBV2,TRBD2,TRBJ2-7,CASISGRSSYEQYF,TGTGCCAGCATTAGCGGGAGGTCATCCTACGAGCAGTACTTC
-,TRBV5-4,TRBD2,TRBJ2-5,CASSLGGRGQETQYF,TGTGCCAGCAGCTTGGGGGGGAGGGGACAAGAGACCCAGTACTTC
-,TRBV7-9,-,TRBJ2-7,CASSLGGDGEQYF,TGTGCCAGCAGCTTAGGGGGCGACGGCGAGCAGTACTTC
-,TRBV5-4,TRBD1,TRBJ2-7,CASSAYRQGPSPYEQYF,TGTGCCAGCAGCGCATATCGACAGGGCCCTAGCCCCTACGAGCAGTACTTC
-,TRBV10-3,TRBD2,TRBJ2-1,CAISEALAGVGPSSYNEQFF,TGTGCCATCAGTGAGGCATTAGCGGGAGTGGGCCCAAGCTCCTACAATGAGCAGTTCTTC
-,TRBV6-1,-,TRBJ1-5,CASSEFRDQPQHF,TGTGCCAGCAGTGAATTCAGGGATCAGCCCCAGCATTTT
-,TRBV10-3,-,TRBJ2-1,CAISELGAGTGNEQFF,TGTGCCATCAGTGAGTTGGGCGCCGGGACTGGGAATGAGCAGTTCTTC
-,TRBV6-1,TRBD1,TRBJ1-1,CASSGQGPNTEAFF,TGTGCCAGCAGTGGACAGGGCCCGAACACTGAAGCTTTCTTT
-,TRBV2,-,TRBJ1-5,CASSDRSEDQPQHF,TGTGCCAGCAGTGACCGATCTGAGGATCAGCCCCAGCATTTT
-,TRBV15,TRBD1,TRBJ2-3,CATRDWTGALFTDTQYF,TGTGCCACCAGAGATTGGACAGGGGCGCTATTCACAGATACGCAGTATTTT
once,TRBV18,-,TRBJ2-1,CASSSPLGVRGSEQFF,TGTGCCAGCTCATCCCCCCTAGGGGTTCGTGGAAGTGAGCAGTTCTTC
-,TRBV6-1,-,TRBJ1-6,CASSDKTPLHF,TGTGCCAGCAGTGACAAAACACCCCTCCACTTT
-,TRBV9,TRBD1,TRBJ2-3,CASEPGGLDADTQYF,TGTGCCAGCGAACCAGGGGGCCTGGATGCAGATACGCAGTATTTT
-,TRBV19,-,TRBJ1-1,CASALTANTEAFF,TGTGCCAGTGCATTAACAGCGAACACTGAAGCTTTCTTT
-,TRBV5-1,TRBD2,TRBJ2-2,CASSPPLAGGTGELFF,TGCGCCAGCAGCCCGCCCCTAGCGGGGGGCACCGGGGAGCTGTTTTTT
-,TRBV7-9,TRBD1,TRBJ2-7,CASSVSDRGREQYF,TGTGCCAGCAGCGTATCCGACAGGGGGCGGGAGCAGTACTTC
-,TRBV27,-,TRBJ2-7,CASSSGDSYEQYF,TGTGCCAGCAGTTCAGGGGACTCCTACGAGCAGTACTTC
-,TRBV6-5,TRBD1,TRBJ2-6,CASVSTGAGANVLTF,TGTGCCAGCGTGAGCACAGGGGCTGGGGCCAACGTCCTGACTTTC
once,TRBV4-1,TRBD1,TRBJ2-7,CASRRTGADEQYF,TGCGCCAGCAGACGAACAGGGGCTGACGAGCAGTACTTC
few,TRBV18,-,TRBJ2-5,CASSPPSQETQYF,TGTGCCAGCTCACCACCCAGCCAAGAGACCCAGTACTTC
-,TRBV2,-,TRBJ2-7,CASSADLLRKQYF,TGTGCCAGCAGTGCGGACTTGCTAAGGAAGCAGTACTTC
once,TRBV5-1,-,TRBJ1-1,CASSLEGGRGTEAFF,TGCGCCAGCAGCTTGGAGGGCGGAAGGGGCACTGAAGCTTTCTTT
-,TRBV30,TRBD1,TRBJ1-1,CAWIKDRDTEAFF,TGTGCCTGGATTAAAGACAGGGACACTGAAGCTTTCTTT
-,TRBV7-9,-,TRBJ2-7,CASSRGGSPGYEQYF,TGTGCCAGCAGTCGAGGGGGTTCTCCCGGCTACGAGCAGTACTTC
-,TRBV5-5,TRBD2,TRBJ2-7,CASTPRGASSYEQYF,TGTGCCAGCACACCGCGGGGGGCCAGCTCCTACGAGCAGTACTTC
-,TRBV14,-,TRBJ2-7,CASSPAGGEREQYF,TGTGCCAGCAGCCCCGCAGGCGGGGAACGGGAGCAGTACTTC
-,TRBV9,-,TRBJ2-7,CASSFGQSYEQYF,TGTGCCAGCAGCTTCGGACAGTCCTACGAGCAGTACTTC
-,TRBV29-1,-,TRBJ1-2,CSALGGLGLGGYTF,TGCAGCGCCCTTGGTGGCTTGGGACTGGGGGGCTACACCTTC
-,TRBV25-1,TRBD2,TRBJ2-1,CASSELTSGVYNEQFF,TGTGCCAGCAGTGAATTAACTAGCGGAGTATACAATGAGCAGTTCTTC
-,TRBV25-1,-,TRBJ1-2,CASSDIRDTYGYTF,TGTGCCAGCAGTGATATCCGGGACACCTATGGCTACACCTTC
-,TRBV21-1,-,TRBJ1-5,CAPLQPQHF,TGTGCCCCCCTGCAGCCCCAGCATTTT
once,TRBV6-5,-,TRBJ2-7,CASSSPETASSYEQYF,TGTGCCAGCAGTTCCCCCGAGACAGCGAGCTCCTACGAGCAGTACTTC
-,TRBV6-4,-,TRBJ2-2,CASSEILSGGELFF,TGTGCCAGCAGTGAGATCCTCTCAGGCGGGGAGCTGTTTTTT
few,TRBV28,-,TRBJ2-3,CASSLGGVSRDTQYF,TGTGCCAGCAGTTTAGGAGGGGTCTCGCGAGATACGCAGTATTTT